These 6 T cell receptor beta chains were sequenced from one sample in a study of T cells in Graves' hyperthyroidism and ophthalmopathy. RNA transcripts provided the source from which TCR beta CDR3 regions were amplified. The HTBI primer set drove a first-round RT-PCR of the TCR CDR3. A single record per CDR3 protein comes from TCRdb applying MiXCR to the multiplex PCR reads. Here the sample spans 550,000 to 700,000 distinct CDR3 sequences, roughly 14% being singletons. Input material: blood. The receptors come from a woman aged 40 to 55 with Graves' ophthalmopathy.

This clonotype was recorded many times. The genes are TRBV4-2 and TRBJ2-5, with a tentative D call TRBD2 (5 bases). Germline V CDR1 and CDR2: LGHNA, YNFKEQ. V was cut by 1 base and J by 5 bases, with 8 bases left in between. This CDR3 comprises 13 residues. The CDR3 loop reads CASSQARGETQYF. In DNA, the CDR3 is TGTGCCAGCAGCCAAGCCCGCGGGGAGACCCAGTACTTC.

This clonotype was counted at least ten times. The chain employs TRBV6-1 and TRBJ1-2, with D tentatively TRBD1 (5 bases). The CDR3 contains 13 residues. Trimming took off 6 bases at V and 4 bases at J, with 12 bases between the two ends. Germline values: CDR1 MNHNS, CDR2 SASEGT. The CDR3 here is CASSSNRLYGYTF. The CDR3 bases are TGTGCCAGCAGCTCGAACAGGCTCTATGGCTACACCTTC.

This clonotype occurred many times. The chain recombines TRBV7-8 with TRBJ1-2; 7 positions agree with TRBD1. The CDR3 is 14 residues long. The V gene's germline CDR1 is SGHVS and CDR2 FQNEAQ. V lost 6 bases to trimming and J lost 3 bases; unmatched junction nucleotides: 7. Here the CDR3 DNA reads TGTGCCAGCAGACCGATAACAGGGGACTATGGCTACACCTTC. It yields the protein CASRPITGDYGYTF.

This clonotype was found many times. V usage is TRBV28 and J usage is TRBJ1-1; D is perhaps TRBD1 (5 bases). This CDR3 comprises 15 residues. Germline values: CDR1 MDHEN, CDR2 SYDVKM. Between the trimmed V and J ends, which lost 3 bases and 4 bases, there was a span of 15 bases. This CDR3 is CASSLIREGVTEAFF. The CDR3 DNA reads TGTGCCAGCAGTTTGATCAGGGAAGGGGTCACTGAAGCTTTCTTT.

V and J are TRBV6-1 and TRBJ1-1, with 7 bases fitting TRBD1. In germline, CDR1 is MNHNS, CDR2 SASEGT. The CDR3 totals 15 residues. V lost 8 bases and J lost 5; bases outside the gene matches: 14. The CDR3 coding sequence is TGTGCCAGCTCCCCGGTCGGCAGGGGGGTAACTGAAGCTTTCTTT. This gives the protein CASSPVGRGVTEAFF.

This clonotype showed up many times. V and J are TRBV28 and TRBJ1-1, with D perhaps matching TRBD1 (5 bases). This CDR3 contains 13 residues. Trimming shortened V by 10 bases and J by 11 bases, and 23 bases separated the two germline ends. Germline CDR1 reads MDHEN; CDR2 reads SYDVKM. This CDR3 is CAIRARAGDAAFF. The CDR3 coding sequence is TGTGCCATCAGAGCGAGAGCGGGGGATGCGGCTTTCTTT. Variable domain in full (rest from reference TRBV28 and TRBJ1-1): DVKVTQSSRYLVKRTGEKVFLECVQDMDHENMFWYRQDPGLGLRLIYFSYDVKMKEKGDIPEGYSVSREKKERFSLILESASTNQTSMYLCAIRARAGDAAFFGQGTRLTVV.